This T cell receptor beta chain was sequenced during a study of identical twins. This clonotype was counted a few times. TCRdb ran MiXCR on the 5' RACE reads and lists one entry per CDR3 protein. The table records around 1.7 million distinct CDR3 sequences, about 31% of them present only once. This TCR was sampled from a newborn girl in good health. Sequenced sample: cord blood.

The CDR3 sequence is CASSPTRQLAVTDTQYF. The CDR3 DNA sequence: TGTGCCAGCTCACCAACTCGGCAACTAGCGGTCACAGATACGCAGTATTTT. J is TRBJ2-3 and V is TRBV18, with TRBD2 matching 8 bases. The junction had 9 bases not matched to a gene; V was cut back by 2 bases and J by 2 bases. CDR3 length: 17 amino acids. CDR1 and CDR2 from the germline V gene are KGHSH and LQKENI.